This is a list of T cell receptor beta chains from one sample in a study of regulatory T cells in long-lasting Graves disease. One entry per CDR3 protein, called by TCRdb with MiXCR from the multiplex PCR reads. Among around 460,000 distinct CDR3 sequences listed, less than 15% were seen once. The same sample was also studied in work on T cells in Graves' hyperthyroidism and ophthalmopathy.

The sample was peripheral blood mononuclear cells (PBMCs), taken at new diagnosis, from a patient treated with antithyroid drugs. The origin of the receptors is a woman aged 45-65 years with Graves disease. Both conserved end residues are part of each CDR3. A D gene is named only where the DNA matches it firmly. The size field is filled for only some rows; it gives once, few, many or a size class.

CDR3 DNA: TGTGCCAGCAGCCGGGACTTAGGTTCACCCCTCCACTTT
CDR3 protein: CASSRDLGSPLHF
V gene: TRBV12-3/TRBV12-4
D gene: .
J gene: TRBJ1-6
clone size: many

CDR3 DNA: TGCGCCGGCAGCTTGTCGACAGTGAACACTGAAGCTTTCTTT
CDR3 protein: CAGSLSTVNTEAFF
V gene: TRBV5-1
D gene: .
J gene: TRBJ1-1
clone size: .

CDR3 DNA: TGTGCCAGCAGTTATAATGGTATCCAAGAGACCCAGTACTTC
CDR3 protein: CASSYNGIQETQYF
V gene: TRBV6-5
D gene: .
J gene: TRBJ2-5
clone size: many

CDR3 DNA: TGTGCCAGTAGTACTCTAACCGGGACAGGGGATTGGAGCACTGAAGCTTTCTTT
CDR3 protein: CASSTLTGTGDWSTEAFF
V gene: TRBV19
D gene: TRBD1
J gene: TRBJ1-1
clone size: many

CDR3 DNA: TGTGCCAGTAGTACCGGACTAGCGGGAGCATATGAGCAGTTCTTC
CDR3 protein: CASSTGLAGAYEQFF
V gene: TRBV19
D gene: TRBD2
J gene: TRBJ2-1
clone size: .

CDR3 DNA: TGCGCCAGCAGCCAAGACACCGATGAAAAACTGTTTTTT
CDR3 protein: CASSQDTDEKLFF
V gene: TRBV4-1
D gene: .
J gene: TRBJ1-4
clone size: few

CDR3 DNA: TGTGCCAGCTGTTTCGTTGGCCCTGAAGCTTTCTTT
CDR3 protein: CASCFVGPEAFF
V gene: TRBV2
D gene: .
J gene: TRBJ1-1
clone size: many

CDR3 DNA: TGTGCCAGCAGCAGCGGAGGCCCCTACGAGCAGTACTTC
CDR3 protein: CASSSGGPYEQYF
V gene: TRBV28
D gene: .
J gene: TRBJ2-7
clone size: many

CDR3 DNA: TGTGCCAGCAGTTTGGTGCGGGGTTACTACAATGAGCAGTTCTTC
CDR3 protein: CASSLVRGYYNEQFF
V gene: TRBV28
D gene: .
J gene: TRBJ2-1
clone size: many

CDR3 DNA: TGTGCCAGCAGCCAGGGGCTAGGCACTGAAGCTTTCTTT
CDR3 protein: CASSQGLGTEAFF
V gene: TRBV2
D gene: .
J gene: TRBJ1-1
clone size: many

CDR3 DNA: TGTGCCAGCAGTTTACTGGGCGGGAGGGGTCTTGGAGGGGAGCTGTTTTTT
CDR3 protein: CASSLLGGRGLGGELFF
V gene: TRBV27
D gene: TRBD2
J gene: TRBJ2-2
clone size: .

CDR3 DNA: TGCGCCAGCAAAACAGACTACGAGCAGTACTTC
CDR3 protein: CASKTDYEQYF
V gene: TRBV5-1
D gene: .
J gene: TRBJ2-7
clone size: .

CDR3 DNA: TGCAGCGGCAGGACTAGCGCCAACAATGAGCAGTTCTTC
CDR3 protein: CSGRTSANNEQFF
V gene: TRBV29-1
D gene: TRBD2
J gene: TRBJ2-1
clone size: few

CDR3 DNA: TGTGCCAGCAGCCAAGGGCTATCCTACACAGATACGCAGTATTTT
CDR3 protein: CASSQGLSYTDTQYF
V gene: TRBV3-1
D gene: .
J gene: TRBJ2-3
clone size: few

CDR3 DNA: TGTGCCAGCAGTGAAGCGCAAGTGACAGATACGCAGTATTTT
CDR3 protein: CASSEAQVTDTQYF
V gene: TRBV2
D gene: .
J gene: TRBJ2-3
clone size: many

CDR3 DNA: TGTGCCAGCAAAGACGGGGGTGGGGCCAACGTCCTGACTTTC
CDR3 protein: CASKDGGGANVLTF
V gene: TRBV2
D gene: .
J gene: TRBJ2-6
clone size: few

CDR3 DNA: TGTGCCAGCAGAACTACTAGCGCCGGGGAGCTGTTTTTT
CDR3 protein: CASRTTSAGELFF
V gene: TRBV6-1
D gene: TRBD2
J gene: TRBJ2-2
clone size: many

CDR3 DNA: TGTGCCAGCAGCTCTAACGCGGGAGGGGAGACCCAGTACTTC
CDR3 protein: CASSSNAGGETQYF
V gene: TRBV11-2
D gene: TRBD2
J gene: TRBJ2-5
clone size: many

CDR3 DNA: TGCAGTGCTACCCCAGGGTACATTCAGTACTTC
CDR3 protein: CSATPGYIQYF
V gene: TRBV20-1
D gene: .
J gene: TRBJ2-4
clone size: few

CDR3 DNA: TGTGCCAGCAGTGGGTCCCAGGGAGAGACCGGGGAGCTGTTTTTT
CDR3 protein: CASSGSQGETGELFF
V gene: TRBV2
D gene: .
J gene: TRBJ2-2
clone size: few

CDR3 DNA: TGTGCCACCAGTACTGACAGGGAAAACACCGGGGAGCTGTTTTTT
CDR3 protein: CATSTDRENTGELFF
V gene: TRBV24-1
D gene: TRBD1
J gene: TRBJ2-2
clone size: few

CDR3 DNA: TGCAGCGTTGTAGTGGACAGGGAGTACAATGAGCAGTTCTTC
CDR3 protein: CSVVVDREYNEQFF
V gene: TRBV29-1
D gene: TRBD1
J gene: TRBJ2-1
clone size: few

CDR3 DNA: TGTGCCAGCAGAGGGCAGCGCAATCAGCCCCAGCATTTT
CDR3 protein: CASRGQRNQPQHF
V gene: TRBV2
D gene: .
J gene: TRBJ1-5
clone size: many